This T cell receptor (beta chain) is drawn from a study of identical twins. This clonotype was seen ten or more times. V was pared by 5 bases and J by 6 bases, with 19 bases of the junction left unmatched. There are 18 residues in the CDR3. CDR1 MNHNS and CDR2 SASEGT come from the germline V gene. TCRdb redid the calling of the 5' RACE reads with MiXCR, one entry per CDR3 protein. The sample has 240,000 or so distinct CDR3 sequences, approximately 12% seen once. The same data also contributed to another study, on yellow fever vaccine responses in identical twins.

The gene calls are TRBV6-1 and TRBJ2-4; 7 bases map to TRBD2. The sequence was obtained from a woman between 18 and 30 years old in good health. The sample comprised memory (CD45RO+) T cells sorted from blood. The CDR3 protein is CASSKFLAGGGGLNIQYF. Written as DNA, the CDR3 is TGTGCCAGCAGTAAATTCTTAGCGGGTGGGGGGGGTCTAAACATTCAGTACTTC.